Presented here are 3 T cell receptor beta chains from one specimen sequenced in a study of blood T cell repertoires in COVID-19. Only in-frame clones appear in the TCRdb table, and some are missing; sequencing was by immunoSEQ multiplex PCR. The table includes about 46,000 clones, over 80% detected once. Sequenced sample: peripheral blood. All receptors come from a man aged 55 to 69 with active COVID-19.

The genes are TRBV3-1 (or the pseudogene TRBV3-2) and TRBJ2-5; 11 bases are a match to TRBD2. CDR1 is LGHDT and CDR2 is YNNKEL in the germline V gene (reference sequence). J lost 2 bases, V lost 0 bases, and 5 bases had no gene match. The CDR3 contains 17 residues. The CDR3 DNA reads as TGTGCCAGCAGCCAAGATTCACTAGCGGGAGTACAAGAGACCCAGTACTTC. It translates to CASSQDSLAGVQETQYF.

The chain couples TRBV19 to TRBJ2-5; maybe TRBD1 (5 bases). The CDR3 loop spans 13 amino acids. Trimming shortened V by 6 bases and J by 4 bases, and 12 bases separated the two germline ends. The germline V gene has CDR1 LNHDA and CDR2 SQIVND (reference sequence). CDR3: CASRPLTAETQYF. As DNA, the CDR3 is TGTGCCAGTAGGCCCCTGACAGCAGAGACCCAGTACTTC.

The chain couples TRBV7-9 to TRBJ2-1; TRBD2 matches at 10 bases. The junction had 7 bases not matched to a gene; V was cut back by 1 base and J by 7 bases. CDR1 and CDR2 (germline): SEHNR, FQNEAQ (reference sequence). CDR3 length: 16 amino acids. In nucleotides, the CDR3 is TGTGCCAGCAGCTTAGGGACTAGCGGTCTATCAAATGAGCAGTTCTTC. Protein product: CASSLGTSGLSNEQFF. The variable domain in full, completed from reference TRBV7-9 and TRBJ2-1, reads DTGVSQNPRHKITKRGQNVTFRCDPISEHNRLYWYRQTLGQGPEFLTYFQNEAQLEKSRLLSDRFSAERPKGSFSTLEIQRTEQGDSAMYLCASSLGTSGLSNEQFFGPGTRLTVL.